The following is a TCR beta chain sequence with its context. An end of the junction differs from the germline gene, which may be a read error. Together with a sample-barcoded 5' primer, a J-beta primer mix was included in a second PCR lasting roughly 6 to 12 cycles. A template-switch adaptor with 12 random nucleotides tagged each cDNA molecule. TCRdb called the 5' RACE reads again in MiXCR, with one record for every CDR3 protein. In the table there are roughly 900,000 distinct CDR3 sequences, about 48% of which are singletons. The data stem from a study of blood T cells in healthy people across ages. The CDR3 consists of 11 residues. Germline values: CDR1 KGHDR, CDR2 SFDVKD. PBMCs, at least 7 million per sample, were isolated.

The TCR comes from a man aged 30 to 39 in good health. The sample comprised blood. The J gene is TRBJ2-1, the V gene TRBV24-1, with D unresolved. TRBJ2-7 explains the end of the DNA better; the J call may be wrong. The CDR3 bases are TGTGCCACCGGTGACGTAAATGAGCAGTACTTC. As protein: CATGDVNEQYF.